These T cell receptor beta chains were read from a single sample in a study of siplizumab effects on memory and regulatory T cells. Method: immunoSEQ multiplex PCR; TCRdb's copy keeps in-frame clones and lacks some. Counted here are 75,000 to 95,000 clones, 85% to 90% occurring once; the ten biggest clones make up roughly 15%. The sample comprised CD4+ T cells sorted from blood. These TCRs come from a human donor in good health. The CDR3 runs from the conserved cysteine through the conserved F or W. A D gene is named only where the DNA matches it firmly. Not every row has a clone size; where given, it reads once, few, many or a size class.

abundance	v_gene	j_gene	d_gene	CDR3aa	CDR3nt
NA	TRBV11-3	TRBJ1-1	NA	CASSSPVGVGTEAFF	TGTGCCAGCAGCTCCCCCGTGGGTGTGGGCACTGAAGCTTTCTTT
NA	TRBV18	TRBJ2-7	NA	CASSPARGAGEQYF	TGTGCCAGCTCACCGGCAAGGGGGGCCGGCGAGCAGTACTTC
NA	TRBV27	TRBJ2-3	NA	CASSLIGVAKDTQYF	TGTGCCAGCAGTTTAATTGGCGTCGCGAAAGATACGCAGTATTTT
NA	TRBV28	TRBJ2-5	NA	CASSLYGETQYF	TGTGCCAGCAGTTTATATGGGGAGACCCAGTACTTC
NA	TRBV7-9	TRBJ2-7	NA	CASSSGVSYEQYF	TGTGCCAGCAGTTCAGGGGTCTCCTACGAGCAGTACTTC
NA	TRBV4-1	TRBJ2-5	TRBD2	CASSQERSLAGRQETQYF	TGCGCCAGCAGCCAAGAGCGCAGCCTAGCGGGACGCCAAGAGACCCAGTACTTC
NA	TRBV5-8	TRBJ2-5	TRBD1	CASSGGTGHEETQYF	TGTGCCAGCAGCGGAGGGACAGGCCATGAGGAGACCCAGTACTTC
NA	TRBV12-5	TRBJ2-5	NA	CASGLGLTSQTQYF	TGTGCTAGTGGTTTGGGCTTGACTAGTCAGACCCAGTACTTC
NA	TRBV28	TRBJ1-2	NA	CASTVPGQWQKSYGYTF	TGTGCCAGCACCGTTCCGGGACAATGGCAGAAGTCCTATGGCTACACCTTC
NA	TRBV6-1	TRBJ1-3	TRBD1	CASSTGESGNTIYF	TGTGCCAGCAGTACAGGGGAATCAGGAAACACCATATATTTT
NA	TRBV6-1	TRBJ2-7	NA	CASSEAQGGGYEQYF	TGTGCCAGCAGTGAAGCCCAGGGTGGGGGCTACGAGCAGTACTTC
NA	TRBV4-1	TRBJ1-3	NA	CASSQDYAVGYSGNTIYF	TGCGCCAGCAGCCAAGATTACGCGGTCGGTTACTCTGGAAACACCATATATTTT
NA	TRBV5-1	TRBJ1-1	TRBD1	CASRAGTGTGTEAFF	TGCGCCAGCAGAGCCGGGACAGGGACGGGCACTGAAGCTTTCTTT
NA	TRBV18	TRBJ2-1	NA	CASSPPGGASYNEQFF	TGTGCCAGCTCACCACCCGGGGGAGCATCCTACAATGAGCAGTTCTTC
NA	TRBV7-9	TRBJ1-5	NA	CASSLVDSNQPQHF	TGTGCCAGCAGCTTAGTGGATAGCAATCAGCCCCAGCATTTT
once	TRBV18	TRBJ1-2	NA	CASSPGANYGYTF	TGTGCCAGCTCACCCGGAGCTAACTATGGCTACACCTTC
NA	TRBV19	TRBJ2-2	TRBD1	CASSKSGQGATGELFF	TGTGCCAGTAGTAAGTCTGGACAGGGGGCAACCGGGGAGCTGTTTTTT
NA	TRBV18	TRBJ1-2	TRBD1	CASSPGTGGFYGYTF	TGTGCCAGCTCACCAGGGACAGGGGGCTTCTATGGCTACACCTTC
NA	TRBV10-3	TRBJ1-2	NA	CAISEGGKGYGYTF	TGTGCCATCAGTGAGGGGGGAAAGGGCTATGGCTACACCTTC
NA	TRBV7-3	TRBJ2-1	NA	CASSPGLRVNEQFF	TGTGCCAGCAGCCCCGGGCTACGGGTCAATGAGCAGTTCTTC
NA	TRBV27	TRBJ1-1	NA	CASSLIGGTEAFF	TGTGCCAGCAGTTTAATAGGGGGCACTGAAGCTTTCTTT
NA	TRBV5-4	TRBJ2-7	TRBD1	CATGQGRGLQYF	TGTGCCACCGGACAGGGTAGGGGGCTGCAGTACTTC
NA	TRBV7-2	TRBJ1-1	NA	CASSPARRSEAFF	TGTGCCAGCAGCCCCGCCCGGAGGTCTGAAGCTTTCTTT
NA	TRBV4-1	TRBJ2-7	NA	CASSPTRGGGYEQYF	TGCGCCAGCAGCCCCACCCGGGGAGGCGGCTACGAGCAGTACTTC
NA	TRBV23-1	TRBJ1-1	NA	CASSHYLWEAFF	TGCGCCAGCAGTCACTATCTCTGGGAAGCTTTCTTT
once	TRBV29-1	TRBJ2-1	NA	CSVELRGPDNEQFF	TGCAGCGTTGAGCTCAGGGGACCTGACAATGAGCAGTTCTTC
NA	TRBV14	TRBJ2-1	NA	CASSQGNRGRNEQFF	TGTGCCAGCAGCCAAGGCAACCGAGGGCGGAATGAGCAGTTCTTC
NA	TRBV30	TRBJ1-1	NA	CAWSSRGVGAFF	TGTGCCTGGAGCTCCCGGGGGGTTGGAGCTTTCTTT
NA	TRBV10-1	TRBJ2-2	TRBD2	CASSDQGGANTGELFF	TGCGCCAGCAGTGACCAGGGAGGGGCGAACACCGGGGAGCTGTTTTTT
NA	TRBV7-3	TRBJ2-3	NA	CASSLYSLRDTQYF	TGTGCCAGCAGCTTATATTCACTCAGAGATACGCAGTATTTT
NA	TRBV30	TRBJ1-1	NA	CAWSVLPRDPSFF	TGTGCCTGGAGTGTGCTTCCCAGGGACCCGTCTTTCTTT
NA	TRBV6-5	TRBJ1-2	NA	CASSRPNGADYGYTF	TGTGCCAGCAGTCGACCAAACGGGGCTGACTATGGCTACACCTTC
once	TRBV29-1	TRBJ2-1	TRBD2	CSVDLAGGFEQFF	TGCAGCGTTGATCTAGCGGGAGGGTTTGAGCAGTTCTTC
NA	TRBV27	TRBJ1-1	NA	CASSLYATQGTEAFF	TGTGCCAGCAGTTTATATGCCACCCAGGGCACTGAAGCTTTCTTT
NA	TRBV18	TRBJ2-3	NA	CASSPRTGSTDTQYF	TGTGCCAGCTCACCGCGGACGGGAAGCACAGATACGCAGTATTTT
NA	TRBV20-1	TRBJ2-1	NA	CSARYNEQFF	TGCAGTGCTAGGTACAATGAGCAGTTCTTC
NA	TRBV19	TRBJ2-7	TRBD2	CASSSGTSGTYEQYF	TGTGCCAGTTCAAGCGGGACTAGCGGTACCTACGAGCAGTACTTC
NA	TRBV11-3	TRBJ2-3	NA	CASSPRGSDTQYF	TGTGCCAGCAGTCCTCGCGGGTCAGATACGCAGTATTTT
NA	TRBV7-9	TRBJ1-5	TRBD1	CASSLEGDSGYQPQHF	TGTGCCAGCAGCTTAGAGGGGGACAGTGGGTATCAGCCCCAGCATTTT
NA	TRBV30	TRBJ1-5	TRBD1	CAWGTGVSNQPQHF	TGTGCCTGGGGGACAGGGGTTAGCAATCAGCCCCAGCATTTT
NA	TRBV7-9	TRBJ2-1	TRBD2	CASSSLAGVGGEQFF	TGTGCCAGCAGCTCACTAGCGGGAGTTGGTGGTGAGCAGTTCTTC
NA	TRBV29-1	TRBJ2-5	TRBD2	CSVDASGSGGTQYF	TGCAGCGTTGACGCTAGCGGGAGCGGGGGGACCCAGTACTTC
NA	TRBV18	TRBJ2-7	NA	CASSPLPASSYEQYF	TGTGCCAGCTCACCACTACCCGCTAGCTCTTACGAGCAGTACTTC
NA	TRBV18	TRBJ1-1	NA	CASSPEQAMNTEAFF	TGTGCCAGCTCACCCGAACAGGCTATGAACACTGAAGCTTTCTTT
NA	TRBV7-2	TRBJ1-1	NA	CASSLTGAGRRNTEAFF	TGTGCCAGCAGCTTAACAGGCGCCGGACGCAGGAACACTGAAGCTTTCTTT
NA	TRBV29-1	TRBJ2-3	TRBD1	CSVLRDRVSDTQYF	TGCAGCGTACTCCGGGACAGGGTATCAGATACGCAGTATTTT
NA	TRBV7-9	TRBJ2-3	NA	CASSLEEALDTQYF	TGTGCCAGCAGCTTAGAAGAGGCCTTGGATACGCAGTATTTT
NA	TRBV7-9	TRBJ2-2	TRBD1	CASTDRVNTGELFF	TGTGCCAGCACCGACAGGGTGAACACCGGGGAGCTGTTTTTT
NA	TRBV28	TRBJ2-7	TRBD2	CASSLSGSTYEQYF	TGTGCCAGCAGTCTTAGCGGGTCTACCTACGAGCAGTACTTC
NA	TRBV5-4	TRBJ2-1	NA	CASSIDRLYNEQFF	TGTGCCAGCAGCATAGACAGACTTTACAATGAGCAGTTCTTC